The 21 T cell receptor beta chains given below trace back to one sample, sequenced in a study of T cell changes during pregnancy in multiple sclerosis. The protocol was immunoSEQ multiplex PCR, while the TCRdb copy is restricted to in-frame clones and leaves out a portion. In the table there are over 90,000 clones, about 94% of which are singletons. Sequencing used peripheral blood, obtained after pregnancy. The receptor set was obtained from a female donor with multiple sclerosis, enrolled in a pregnancy study.

The chain links TRBV7-2 to TRBJ1-1; D is ambiguous. This CDR3 is built from 13 residues. The V and J ends lost 4 bases and 3 bases respectively, with 9 bases between them. Germline loops: CDR1 SGHTA, CDR2 FQGNSA. The CDR3 is CASSSEGHTEAFF. The CDR3 DNA sequence: TGTGCCAGCAGCTCGGAGGGTCACACTGAAGCTTTCTTT.

The chain links TRBV2 to TRBJ2-1; 7 nucleotides match TRBD2. V lost 6 bases to trimming and J lost 5 bases; unmatched junction nucleotides: 4. The CDR3 is 13 residues long. CDR1 and CDR2 from the germline V gene are SNHLY and FYNNEI. DNA for the CDR3: TGTGCCAGCAGAAGACTAGCTGACAATGAGCAGTTCTTC. This codes for CASRRLADNEQFF.

J is TRBJ2-3 and V is TRBV7-7, with TRBD2 matching 11 bases. The germline CDR1 and CDR2 sequences are SSHAT and FNYEAQ (reference sequence). The length of the CDR3 is 16 residues. Trimming took 5 bases from V and 2 from J; bases not matched to a gene: 6. The CDR3 region is CASSSVAGGPTDTQYF. The CDR3 DNA is TGTGCCAGCAGCAGTGTAGCGGGAGGGCCCACAGATACGCAGTATTTT.

The chain combines TRBV6-4 with TRBJ2-3; 7 bases align to TRBD2. This CDR3 is 15 amino acids long. Unmatched junction bases numbered 7, after V lost 5 bases and J lost 2 bases. Germline values: CDR1 MRHNA, CDR2 SNTAGT. The CDR3 sequence is CASSTGTTDTDTQYF. CDR3 in DNA: TGTGCCAGCAGTACCGGGACTACAGACACAGATACGCAGTATTTT.

The V gene is TRBV4-2, the J gene TRBJ1-2; TRBD1 matches 7 bases. The trim removed 4 bases at V and 3 bases at J, leaving 5 bases unmatched. This CDR3 is built from 14 residues. Germline-derived CDR1 and CDR2 are LGHNA and YNFKEQ. CDR3 in amino acids: CASSLRGQDYGYTF. The CDR3 coding sequence is TGTGCCAGCAGCCTACGAGGACAGGACTATGGCTACACCTTC.

V usage is TRBV28 and J usage is TRBJ2-7, with 10 nucleotides matching TRBD1. CDR1 is MDHEN, CDR2 SYDVKM, per germline. The V gene end was trimmed by 5 bases and the J gene end by 0 bases; junction bases not matched to a gene: 4. The CDR3 runs to 15 residues. The CDR3 bases are TGTGCCAGCAGTCCCAGGACAGGGGGCTCCTACGAGCAGTACTTC. This sequence encodes CASSPRTGGSYEQYF.

This clone was observed once. The chain links TRBV5-4 to TRBJ2-3; 7 positions match TRBD2. V trimming: 7 bases; J trimming: 0 bases; junction bases outside the gene matches: 2. Germline V lookup: CDR1 SGHNT, CDR2 YYREEE (reference sequence). CDR3 length equals 13 residues. The CDR3 DNA reads as TGTGCCAGCGGGGGGGGTAGCACAGATACGCAGTATTTT. Its translation: CASGGGSTDTQYF.

CDR3: CASSLLRDRVNEQYF. In nucleotides, the CDR3 is TGTGCCAGCAGCCTACTCCGGGACAGGGTTAACGAGCAGTACTTC. The rearrangement links TRBV28 to TRBJ2-7; TRBD1 aligns across 9 bases. The germline gives CDR1 MDHEN, CDR2 SYDVKM. V shed 6 bases, J shed 5 bases, and the junction held 11 bases outside the gene matches. The CDR3 covers 15 residues.

The rearrangement joins TRBV4-1 to TRBJ2-3, with TRBD2 matching 11 bases. This CDR3 spans 15 amino acids. CDR1 MGHRA and CDR2 YSYEKL come from the germline V gene. V was clipped by 6 bases and J by 3 bases; unmatched bases: 5. As DNA, the CDR3 is TGCGCCAGCAGGTCTTTAGCGGGAGGGACAGATACGCAGTATTTT. Translated: CASRSLAGGTDTQYF.

The chain recombines TRBV18 with TRBJ2-3, with D unresolved. From germline, CDR1 is KGHSH and CDR2 LQKENI. Trimming took 2 bases from V and 4 from J, leaving 7 bases between them. The CDR3 length is 13 residues. The CDR3 reads CASSPGLADTQYF. CDR3 bases: TGTGCCAGCTCACCAGGCCTTGCAGATACGCAGTATTTT.

The chain links TRBV7-2 to TRBJ2-1; 10 nucleotides match TRBD2. The CDR3 runs 19 residues. After removal of 5 bases from V and 0 bases from J, the junction contained 13 bases not matched to a gene. Germline V CDR1 and CDR2: SGHTA, FQGNSA. CDR3 sequence (DNA): TGTGCCAGCAGCCAAGGGCAACTAGCGGGATACAGCTCCTACAATGAGCAGTTCTTC. Protein product: CASSQGQLAGYSSYNEQFF.

CDR3 sequence (DNA): TGTGCCAGCAGCTGGGGAAACAGGTTTGAGCAGTTCTTC. Translation: CASSWGNRFEQFF. The chain couples TRBV5-6 to TRBJ2-1; weak D call: TRBD1 (5 bases). From germline, CDR1 is SGHDT and CDR2 YYEEEE. This CDR3 comprises 13 residues. The V and J ends lost 3 bases and 9 bases respectively, with 13 bases between them.

The CDR3 DNA reads as TGTGCCAGCAGCTCGGGGGGCGGGGCAGATACGCAGTATTTT. It yields the protein CASSSGGGADTQYF. J is TRBJ2-3 and V is TRBV5-6; weak D call: TRBD2 (7 bases). Trimming took 3 bases from V and 4 from J, leaving 12 bases between them. There are 14 residues in the CDR3. Germline V gives CDR1 SGHDT, CDR2 YYEEEE.

V gene TRBV6-5 combines with J gene TRBJ2-1; 10 bases fit TRBD1. The CDR3 covers 14 residues. The V segment lost 2 bases and the J segment 10 bases; nucleotides outside the gene matches: 5. The germline CDR1 and CDR2 sequences are MNHEY and SVGAGI. CDR3 loop: CASSYGQGGGEQFF. CDR3 DNA sequence: TGTGCCAGCAGTTACGGACAGGGGGGAGGCGAGCAGTTCTTC.

Only a few counts were recorded for this clone. CDR3 sequence (DNA): TGCGCCAGCAGCCGCCAGCATCGGGAGGGCTTCTACGAGCAGTACTTC. Amino acids: CASSRQHREGFYEQYF. The J gene is TRBJ2-7, the V gene TRBV5-1; 8 nucleotides match TRBD2. The CDR3 has 16 residues. The germline V gene encodes CDR1 SGHRS and CDR2 YFSETQ. Unmatched junction bases numbered 12, after V lost 4 bases and J lost 3 bases. Full variable domain (missing parts from reference TRBV5-1 and TRBJ2-7): KAGVTQTPRYLIKTRGQQVTLSCSPISGHRSVSWYQQTPGQGLQFLFEYFSETQRNKGNFPGRFSGRQFSNSRSEMNVSTLELGDSALYLCASSRQHREGFYEQYFGPGTRLTVT.

The V and J genes are TRBV29-1 and TRBJ2-3; 8 positions match TRBD1. The CDR3 totals 13 residues. Trimming removed 4 bases from V and 4 bases from J; junction bases left unmatched: 4. Germline V gene data show CDR1 as SQVTM and CDR2 as ANQGSEA. This CDR3 is CSVADRAADTQYF. CDR3 sequence (DNA): TGCAGCGTTGCGGACAGGGCGGCAGATACGCAGTATTTT.

The V and J genes are TRBV9 and TRBJ2-3; D may be TRBD2 (6 bases). Germline CDR1 SGDLS, CDR2 YYNGEE. The CDR3 is made up of 14 amino acids. V lost 1 base and J lost 3, with 9 bases in between. CDR3 sequence (DNA): TGTGCCAGCAGCGTATTCGGAGGGACAGATACGCAGTATTTT. Its protein product is CASSVFGGTDTQYF.

The chain carries TRBV19 and TRBJ1-1, with D maybe TRBD1 (5 bases). From germline, CDR1 is LNHDA and CDR2 SQIVND (reference sequence). Between the trimmed V and J ends, which lost 4 bases and 0 bases, there was a span of 12 bases. The CDR3 consists of 15 residues. The CDR3 bases are TGTGCCAGTAGTAGGTACAGGAACTTGAACACTGAAGCTTTCTTT. It yields the protein CASSRYRNLNTEAFF.

J is TRBJ2-3 and V is TRBV5-1; 8 bases align to TRBD2. The CDR3 extends over 15 amino acids. Germline CDR1 and CDR2: SGHRS and YFSETQ. Trimming removed 7 bases from V and 3 bases from J; junction bases left unmatched: 10. The CDR3 bases are TGCGCCAGCCGGAATAGCGGGGAATATACAGATACGCAGTATTTT. Protein product: CASRNSGEYTDTQYF. Looking up the rest from reference TRBV5-1 and TRBJ2-3 gives the full variable domain: KAGVTQTPRYLIKTRGQQVTLSCSPISGHRSVSWYQQTPGQGLQFLFEYFSETQRNKGNFPGRFSGRQFSNSRSEMNVSTLELGDSALYLCASRNSGEYTDTQYFGPGTRLTVL.

The chain combines TRBV7-9 with TRBJ1-1, with TRBD1 identical over 7 bases. CDR1 is SEHNR and CDR2 is FQNEAQ in the germline V gene (reference sequence). There are 15 residues in the CDR3. The J segment lost 5 bases and the V segment lost 5 bases, leaving 11 bases of the junction unmatched. DNA for the CDR3: TGTGCCAGCAGCGCGGGACACCCCAGGGGGACTGAAGCTTTCTTT. It encodes CASSAGHPRGTEAFF.

This sequence joins TRBV6-6 and TRBJ2-1; D is perhaps TRBD2 (5 bases). Trimming left V 2 bases short and J 5 bases short, with 7 bases between. CDR1 and CDR2 from the germline V gene are MNHNY and SVGAGI (reference sequence). The CDR3 extends over 13 amino acids. The CDR3 nucleotides read TGTGCCAGCAGTTACCGGGGAAACAATGAGCAGTTCTTC. The encoded protein is CASSYRGNNEQFF.